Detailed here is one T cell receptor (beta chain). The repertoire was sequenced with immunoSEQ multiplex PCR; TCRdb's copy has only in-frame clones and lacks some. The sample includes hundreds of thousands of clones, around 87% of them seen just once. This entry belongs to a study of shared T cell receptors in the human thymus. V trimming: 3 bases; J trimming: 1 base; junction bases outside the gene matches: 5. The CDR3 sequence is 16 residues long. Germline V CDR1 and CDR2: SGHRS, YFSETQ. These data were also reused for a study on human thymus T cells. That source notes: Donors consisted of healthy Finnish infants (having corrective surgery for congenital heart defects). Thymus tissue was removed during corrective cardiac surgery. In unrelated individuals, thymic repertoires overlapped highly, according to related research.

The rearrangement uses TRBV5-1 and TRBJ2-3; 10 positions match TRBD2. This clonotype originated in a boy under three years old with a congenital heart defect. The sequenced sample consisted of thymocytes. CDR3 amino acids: CASSSPSGSCTDTQYF. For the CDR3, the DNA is TGCGCCAGCAGCTCGCCTAGCGGGAGTTGCACAGATACGCAGTATTTT.